The source of this T cell receptor beta chain is a study of blood T cells in healthy people across ages. The V end was cut by 2 bases, the J end by 5 bases, with 9 bases between. Germline values: CDR1 SGHTA, CDR2 FQGTGA. This CDR3 is built from 14 residues. With a J-beta primer mix and a sample-barcoded 5' primer, a second PCR ran about 7 to 12 cycles. TCRdb reanalysed the 5' RACE reads using MiXCR and keeps one entry per CDR3 protein. The sample holds around 670,000 distinct CDR3 sequences, roughly 31% seen once. The study isolated at least 6.5 million PBMCs from each sample. The J gene is TRBJ2-2, the V gene TRBV7-3; D remains ambiguous. Material: blood. This clonotype originated in an elderly woman in good health. CDR3 nucleotide sequence: TGTGCCAGCAGCTTAGCCCGGGTTACCGGGGAGCTGTTTTTT. Translated, it gives CASSLARVTGELFF.